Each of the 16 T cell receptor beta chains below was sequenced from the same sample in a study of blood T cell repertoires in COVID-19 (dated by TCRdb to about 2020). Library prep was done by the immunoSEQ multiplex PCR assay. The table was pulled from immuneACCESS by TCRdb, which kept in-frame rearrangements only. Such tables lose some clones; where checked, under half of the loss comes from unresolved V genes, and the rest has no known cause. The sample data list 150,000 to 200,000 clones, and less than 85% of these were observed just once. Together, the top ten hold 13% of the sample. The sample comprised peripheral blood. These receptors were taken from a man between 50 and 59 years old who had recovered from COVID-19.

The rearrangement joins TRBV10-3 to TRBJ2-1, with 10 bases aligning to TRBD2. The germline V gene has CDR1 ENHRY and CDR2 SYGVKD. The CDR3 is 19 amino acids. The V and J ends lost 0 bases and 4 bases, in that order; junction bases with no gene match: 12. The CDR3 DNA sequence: TGTGCCATCAGTGAGTCGTTTGGCACAGCGGGAGGGTTTTACAATGAGCAGTTCTTC. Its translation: CAISESFGTAGGFYNEQFF.

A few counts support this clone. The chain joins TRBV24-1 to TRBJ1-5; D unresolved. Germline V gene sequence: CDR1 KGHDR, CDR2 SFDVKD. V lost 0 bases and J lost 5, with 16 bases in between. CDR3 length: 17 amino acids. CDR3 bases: TGTGCCACCAGTGATTTGCAAGGTTCAGGCTCCCATCAGCCCCAGCATTTT. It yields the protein CATSDLQGSGSHQPQHF.

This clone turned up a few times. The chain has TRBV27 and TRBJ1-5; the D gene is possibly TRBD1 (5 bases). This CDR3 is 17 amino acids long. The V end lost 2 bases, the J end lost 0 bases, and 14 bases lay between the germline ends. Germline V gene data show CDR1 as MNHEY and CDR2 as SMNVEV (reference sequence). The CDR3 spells CASSLTGGPFSNQPQHF. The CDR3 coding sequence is TGTGCCAGCAGTTTAACAGGTGGACCCTTTAGCAATCAGCCCCAGCATTTT.

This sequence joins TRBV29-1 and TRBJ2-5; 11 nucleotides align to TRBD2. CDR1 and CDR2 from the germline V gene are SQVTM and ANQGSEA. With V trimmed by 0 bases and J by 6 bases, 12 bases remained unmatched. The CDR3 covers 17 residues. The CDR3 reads CSVEDWELAGGPQTQYF. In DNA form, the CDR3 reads TGCAGCGTTGAAGATTGGGAGCTAGCGGGAGGTCCGCAGACCCAGTACTTC.

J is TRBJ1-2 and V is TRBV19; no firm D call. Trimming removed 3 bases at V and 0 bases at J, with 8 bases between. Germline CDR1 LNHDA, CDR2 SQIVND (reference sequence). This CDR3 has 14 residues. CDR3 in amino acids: CASSIQASNYGYTF. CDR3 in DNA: TGTGCCAGTAGTATTCAAGCCTCTAACTATGGCTACACCTTC.

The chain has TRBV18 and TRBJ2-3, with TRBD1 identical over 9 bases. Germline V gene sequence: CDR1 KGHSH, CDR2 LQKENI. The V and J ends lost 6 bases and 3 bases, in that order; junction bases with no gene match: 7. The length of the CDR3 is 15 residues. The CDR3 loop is CASSGTGMRTDTQYF. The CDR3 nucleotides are TGTGCCAGCTCCGGGACAGGGATGAGGACAGATACGCAGTATTTT.

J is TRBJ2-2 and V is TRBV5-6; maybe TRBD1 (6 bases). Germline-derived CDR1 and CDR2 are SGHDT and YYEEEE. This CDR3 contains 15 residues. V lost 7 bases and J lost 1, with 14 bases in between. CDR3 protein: CASSMGAGNTGELFF. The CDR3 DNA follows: TGTGCCAGCTCAATGGGGGCAGGGAACACCGGGGAGCTGTTTTTT.

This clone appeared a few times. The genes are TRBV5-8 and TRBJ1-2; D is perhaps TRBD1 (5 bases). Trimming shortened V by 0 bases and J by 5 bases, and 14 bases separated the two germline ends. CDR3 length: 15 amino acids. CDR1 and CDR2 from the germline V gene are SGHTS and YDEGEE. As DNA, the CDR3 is TGTGCCAGCAGCTTGGTGGGGGGAAGATCGTATGGCTACACCTTC. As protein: CASSLVGGRSYGYTF.

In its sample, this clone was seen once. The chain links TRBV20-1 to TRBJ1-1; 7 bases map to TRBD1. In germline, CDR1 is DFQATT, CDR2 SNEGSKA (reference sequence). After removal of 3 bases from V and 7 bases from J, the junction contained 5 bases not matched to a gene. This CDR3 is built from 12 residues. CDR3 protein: CSASWGDSEAFF. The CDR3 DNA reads TGCAGTGCTAGTTGGGGGGACAGTGAAGCTTTCTTT.

The CDR3 DNA sequence: TGTGCCAGCAGTTACTCGGGCGGTTTCCGCGGGAGGAGCTCCTACAATGAGCAGTTCTTC. It codes for CASSYSGGFRGRSSYNEQFF. The chain links TRBV6-2 or TRBV6-3 to TRBJ2-1; 8 bases fit TRBD2. The CDR3 consists of 20 residues. From germline, CDR1 is MNHEY and CDR2 SVGEGT. V lost 0 bases and J lost 0; bases outside the gene matches: 13.

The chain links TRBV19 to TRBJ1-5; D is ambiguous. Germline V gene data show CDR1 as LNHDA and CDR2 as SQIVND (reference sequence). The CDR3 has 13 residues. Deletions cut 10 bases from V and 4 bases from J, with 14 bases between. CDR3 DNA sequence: TGTGCCATCTCTTTGCGGTTAAATCAGCCCCAGCATTTT. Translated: CAISLRLNQPQHF.

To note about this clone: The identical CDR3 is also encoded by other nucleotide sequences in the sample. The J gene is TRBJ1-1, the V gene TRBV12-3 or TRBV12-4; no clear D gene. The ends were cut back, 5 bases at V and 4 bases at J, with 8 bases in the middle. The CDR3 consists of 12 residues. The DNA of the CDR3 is TGTGCCAGCAGTCCGACGGGCACTGAAGCTTTCTTT. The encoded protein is CASSPTGTEAFF.

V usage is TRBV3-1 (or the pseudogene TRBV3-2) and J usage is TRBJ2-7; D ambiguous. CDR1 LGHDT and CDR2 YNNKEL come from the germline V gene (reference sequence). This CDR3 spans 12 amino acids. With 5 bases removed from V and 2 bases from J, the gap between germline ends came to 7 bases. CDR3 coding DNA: TGTGCCAGCAGCTCCCAAACCTACGAGCAGTACTTC. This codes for CASSSQTYEQYF.

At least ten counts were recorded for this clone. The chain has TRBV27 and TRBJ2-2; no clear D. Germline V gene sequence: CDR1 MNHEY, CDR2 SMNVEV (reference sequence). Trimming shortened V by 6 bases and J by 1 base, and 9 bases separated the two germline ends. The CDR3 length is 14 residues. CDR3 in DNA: TGTGCCAGCAGATTACGCGTGAACACCGGGGAGCTGTTTTTT. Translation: CASRLRVNTGELFF.

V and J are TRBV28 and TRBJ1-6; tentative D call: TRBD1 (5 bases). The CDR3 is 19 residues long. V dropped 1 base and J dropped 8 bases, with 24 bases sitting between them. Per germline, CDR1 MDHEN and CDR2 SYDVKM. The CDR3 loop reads CASSLSAVSHRLGDSPLHF. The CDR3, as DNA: TGTGCCAGCAGTTTATCAGCCGTGTCGCACAGGCTTGGGGATTCACCCCTCCACTTT.

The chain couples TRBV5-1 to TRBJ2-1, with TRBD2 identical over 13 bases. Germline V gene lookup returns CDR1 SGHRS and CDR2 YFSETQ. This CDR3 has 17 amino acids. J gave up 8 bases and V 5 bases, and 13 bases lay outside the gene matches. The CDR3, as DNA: TGCGCCAGCAGGGGAGGTTTGGGGACTAGCGGGAAGGATGAGCAGTTCTTC. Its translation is CASRGGLGTSGKDEQFF.